This record concerns one T cell receptor beta chain sequence. The protocol was immunoSEQ multiplex PCR, while the TCRdb copy is restricted to in-frame clones and leaves out a portion. The profile shows 62,000 or so clones, around 90% of them singletons. The data originate from a study of OX40 agonist ivuxolimab in advanced cancers. Turning to the study itself: Patients received intravenous ivuxolimab every 2 weeks at 0.01 to 10 mg/kg. Prior checkpoint blockade (anti-PD-1, anti-PD-L1 or anti-CTLA-4) was permitted; approximately 40% had it.

Germline loops: CDR1 SGHRS, CDR2 YFSETQ. V shed 4 bases, J shed 5 bases, and the junction held 7 bases outside the gene matches. CDR3 size: 14 residues. Sequences were derived from CD4+ or CD8+ T cells sorted from blood, sampled in a trial of the OX40 agonist ivuxolimab. The chain combines TRBV5-1 with TRBJ1-2; 8 bases line up with TRBD1. The source of this sequence is an adult with an advanced solid tumor such as melanoma, head and neck, liver or kidney cancer. This CDR3 reads CASSPHGTGYGYTF. The CDR3 nucleotides are TGCGCCAGCAGCCCCCACGGGACAGGTTATGGCTACACCTTC.